Following are 6 T cell receptor beta chains from one sample sequenced in a study of a mutant IDH1 vaccine in newly diagnosed glioma. Their antigens remain unidentified. The protocol was immunoSEQ multiplex PCR, while the TCRdb copy is restricted to in-frame clones and leaves out a portion. The table records tens of thousands of clones, about 74% of them present only once. Time point here: week 35, safety follow-up. Vaccination comprised doses that each held 300 ug of mutant IDH1 20-mer peptide, plus topical imiquimod. Sample: PBMCs, taken from a glioma patient whose treatment included an IDH1 peptide vaccine. The receptor set was obtained from a man aged 50 or older with glioma.

The gene calls are TRBV4-1 and TRBJ1-1, with D uncertain. Germline V gene sequence: CDR1 MGHRA, CDR2 YSYEKL. V lost 4 bases and J 1 base, leaving 13 bases between the germline ends. The CDR3 is 15 amino acids. CDR3 DNA sequence: TGCGCCAGCAGCCCCTTTGGCTCTGGGAACACTGAAGCTTTCTTT. This encodes CASSPFGSGNTEAFF.

There are a few counts of this clone. The CDR3 loop is CASSLAGGATEAFF. CDR3 DNA: TGTGCCAGCAGCTTAGCGGGGGGTGCCACTGAAGCTTTCTTT. This chain connects TRBV7-8 to TRBJ1-1; a possible D gene is TRBD1 (5 bases). V gave up 0 bases and J gave up 4 bases, with 9 bases separating them. The CDR3 length is 14 residues. CDR1 is SGHVS and CDR2 is FQNEAQ in the germline V gene.

V and J are TRBV30 and TRBJ2-7, with a possible D match to TRBD1 (6 bases). V lost 3 bases to trimming and J lost 4 bases, with 16 bases between them. Per the germline V gene, CDR1 is GTSNPN and CDR2 is SVGIG (reference sequence). The length of the CDR3 is 14 residues. CDR3 loop: CAWRGRGSDYEQYF. The DNA for the CDR3 is TGTGCCTGGAGGGGCAGGGGATCAGATTACGAGCAGTACTTC.

This chain links TRBV5-1 with TRBJ2-7, with 8 bases identical to TRBD1. V shed 1 base and J 5 bases; nucleotides not matched to a gene: 5. The CDR3 sequence is 14 residues long. Germline V gene lookup returns CDR1 SGHRS and CDR2 YFSETQ. The CDR3 sequence: CASSLSQGADEQYF. In nucleotides, the CDR3 is TGCGCCAGCAGCTTGAGTCAGGGGGCCGACGAGCAGTACTTC.

This clone was detected once. The gene calls are TRBV9 and TRBJ2-2, with D perhaps matching TRBD1 (5 bases). V lost 0 bases, J lost 4 bases, and 13 bases lay in between. The CDR3 extends over 16 amino acids. Germline CDR1 reads SGDLS; CDR2 reads YYNGEE. The CDR3 sequence: CASSVEGGAGTGELFF. For the CDR3, the DNA is TGTGCCAGCAGCGTAGAGGGTGGGGCTGGCACCGGGGAGCTGTTTTTT.

V and J are TRBV1 and TRBJ2-2; the D call in the table, TRBD2, was not verified against the DNA. TRBV1 is reported as a pseudogene. This CDR3 contains 18 residues. The CDR3 region is CTSSWRKRAGAGGGELFF. CDR3 sequence (DNA): TGCACCAGCAGCTGGAGGAAAAGAGCGGGGGCCGGCGGCGGGGAGCTGTTTTTT.